Following are 18 T cell receptor beta chains from one sample sequenced in a study of CD8 T cells in Susac syndrome. Reverse transcription of about 0.5 to 1 ug RNA was performed with random hexamers. One entry per CDR3 protein results from TCRdb running MiXCR on the immunoSEQ multiplex PCR reads. The sample lists around 300,000 distinct CDR3 sequences; 92% were seen once. The sequencing sample was made of CD4+ T cells from PBMCs. The receptors originated from a human donor with multiple sclerosis.

V is TRBV14 and J is TRBJ2-2, with no clear D. The ends were cut back, 0 bases at V and 7 bases at J, with 12 bases in the middle. CDR1 and CDR2 (germline): SGHDN, FVKESK. This CDR3 comprises 15 residues. CDR3 in amino acids: CASSQEGRHLGELFF. CDR3 bases: TGTGCCAGCAGCCAAGAAGGTCGTCACCTCGGGGAGCTGTTTTTT. The variable domain in full, with the rest retrieved from reference TRBV14 and TRBJ2-2, is EAGVTQFPSHSVIEKGQTVTLRCDPISGHDNLYWYRRVMGKEIKFLLHFVKESKQDESGMPNNRFLAERTGGTYSTLKVQPAELEDSGVYFCASSQEGRHLGELFFGEGSRLTVL.

This rearrangement joins TRBV15 to TRBJ1-5, with D hard to call. The CDR3 spans 15 residues. Trimming shortened V by 0 bases and J by 4 bases, and 10 bases separated the two germline ends. Germline lookup yields CDR1 LNHNV and CDR2 YYDKDF (reference sequence). CDR3 in amino acids: CATSRDGRLNQPQHF. DNA of the CDR3: TGTGCCACCAGCAGAGATGGAAGGTTGAATCAGCCCCAGCATTTT. Variable domain in full (rest from reference TRBV15 and TRBJ1-5): DAMVIQNPRYQVTQFGKPVTLSCSQTLNHNVMYWYQQKSSQAPKLLFHYYDKDFNNEADTPDNFQSRRPNTSFCFLDIRSPGLGDTAMYLCATSRDGRLNQPQHFGDGTRLSIL.

The chain uses TRBV20-1 and TRBJ2-3, with 10 bases identical to TRBD2. Per the germline V gene, CDR1 is DFQATT and CDR2 is SNEGSKA (reference sequence). This CDR3 contains 18 residues. With 2 bases clipped from V and 3 bases from J, the junction kept 14 bases outside the gene matches. The CDR3 region is CSARRLGGTSVRTDTQYF. The CDR3, as DNA: TGCAGTGCTAGAAGGTTGGGCGGGACTAGCGTGCGTACAGATACGCAGTATTTT.

J is TRBJ2-3 and V is TRBV19; a weak D match, TRBD2 (5 bases). CDR1 is LNHDA, CDR2 SQIVND, per germline (reference sequence). CDR3 length: 13 residues. Trimming left V 7 bases short and J 2 bases short, with 10 bases between. The chain's CDR3 is CASNSDSTDTQYF. The CDR3, as DNA: TGTGCCAGTAATAGCGACTCCACAGATACGCAGTATTTT. Filled out from reference TRBV19 and TRBJ2-3, the complete variable domain reads DGGITQSPKYLFRKEGQNVTLSCEQNLNHDAMYWYRQDPGQGLRLIYYSQIVNDFQKGDIAEGYSVSREKKESFPLTVTSAQKNPTAFYLCASNSDSTDTQYFGPGTRLTVL.

The chain uses TRBV20-1 and TRBJ2-2; no clear D. Deletions cut 5 bases from V and 2 bases from J, with 6 bases between. The V gene's germline CDR1 is DFQATT and CDR2 SNEGSKA (reference sequence). CDR3 size: 12 residues. This CDR3 is CSAPRNTGELFF. CDR3 bases: TGCAGTGCTCCCCGCAACACCGGGGAGCTGTTTTTT.

The CDR3 spells CASRRAGSGANVLTF. CDR3 DNA sequence: TGTGCCAGCCGCCGCGCTGGGAGTGGGGCCAACGTCCTGACTTTC. The V call is TRBV19, the J call TRBJ2-6, with a tentative D call TRBD2 (5 bases). Trimming pared 9 bases from V and 3 bases from J, leaving 15 bases between. The CDR3 extends over 15 amino acids. Per the germline V gene, CDR1 is LNHDA and CDR2 is SQIVND (reference sequence).

This chain uses TRBV30 with TRBJ2-1; 8 positions agree with TRBD1. Germline V gene sequence: CDR1 GTSNPN, CDR2 SVGIG (reference sequence). The CDR3 loop spans 19 amino acids. J lost 0 bases, V lost 2 bases, and 15 bases had no gene match. The CDR3 loop reads CAWSSGRGPTRSSYNEQFF. CDR3 nucleotides: TGTGCCTGGAGTTCCGGCAGGGGGCCAACCAGGAGCTCCTACAATGAGCAGTTCTTC.

The J gene is TRBJ1-1, the V gene TRBV3-1; D remains ambiguous. Germline V gene lookup returns CDR1 LGHDT and CDR2 YNNKEL (reference sequence). V was cut by 0 bases and J by 1 base, with 6 bases left in between. The CDR3 is 14 residues long. The DNA of the CDR3 is TGTGCCAGCAGCCAAGATTGGGGGAACACTGAAGCTTTCTTT. Protein product: CASSQDWGNTEAFF.

V is TRBV5-1 and J is TRBJ2-1; 10 bases line up with TRBD2. Trimming cost V 5 bases and J 7 bases; bases outside gene matches: 6. Germline V gene data show CDR1 as SGHRS and CDR2 as YFSETQ. The CDR3 consists of 14 residues. As DNA, the CDR3 is TGCGCCAGCAGGGGACTAGCGAGGGGGAATGAGCAGTTCTTC. Translating gives CASRGLARGNEQFF.

The sample holds a few counts of this clonotype. This chain links TRBV20-1 with TRBJ2-1; 8 nucleotides match TRBD2. From germline, CDR1 is DFQATT and CDR2 SNEGSKA (reference sequence). The CDR3 consists of 13 residues. Germline trimming cut 3 bases from V and 2 bases from J; bases unmatched to any gene: 0. DNA of the CDR3: TGCAGTGCTAGCGGGAGGGCCTACAATGAGCAGTTCTTC. Encoded protein: CSASGRAYNEQFF.

The chain recombines TRBV20-1 with TRBJ2-1; D is unresolved. The ends were cut back, 3 bases at V and 7 bases at J, with 10 bases in the middle. This CDR3 spans 12 amino acids. Germline-derived CDR1 and CDR2 are DFQATT and SNEGSKA (reference sequence). The CDR3 nucleotides are TGCAGTGCTAGTCCCAGTGGTAATGAGCAGTTCTTC. Translated, it gives CSASPSGNEQFF.

The chain is built from TRBV20-1 and TRBJ2-1; D not resolved. The CDR3 covers 12 residues. Trimming removed 1 base at V and 8 bases at J, with 9 bases between. CDR1 is DFQATT, CDR2 SNEGSKA, per germline (reference sequence). The CDR3 sequence: CSARVRTDEQFF. The CDR3 DNA reads as TGCAGTGCTAGAGTAAGGACCGATGAGCAGTTCTTC.

This rearrangement joins TRBV7-2 to TRBJ2-7, with no clear D. The germline V and J ends were trimmed by 1 base and 0 bases, with 7 bases remaining between them. Germline V CDR1 and CDR2: SGHTA, FQGNSA. This CDR3 has 14 residues. In DNA form, the CDR3 reads TGTGCCAGCAGCTTAGAGTACGGCTCCTACGAGCAGTACTTC. Encoded protein: CASSLEYGSYEQYF.

V gene TRBV7-9 combines with J gene TRBJ2-7; the D gene could be TRBD1 or TRBD2 (5 bases each). The CDR3 runs to 16 residues. The V end was cut by 6 bases, the J end by 0 bases, with 18 bases between. In germline, CDR1 is SEHNR, CDR2 FQNEAQ (reference sequence). CDR3 nucleotide sequence: TGTGCCAGCAGTTCGGTGGGGTGGGGGAGCTCCTACGAGCAGTACTTC. It codes for CASSSVGWGSSYEQYF.

The CDR3, as DNA: TGCAGCGTTGATGCGGAATCCTACAATGAGCAGTTCTTC. Protein product: CSVDAESYNEQFF. The chain carries TRBV29-1 and TRBJ2-1, with D unclear. The CDR3 extends over 13 amino acids. Germline V gene sequence: CDR1 SQVTM, CDR2 ANQGSEA. Trimming removed 3 bases at V and 1 base at J, with 7 bases between.

The chain employs TRBV20-1 and TRBJ1-5; D call uncertain. The CDR3 is 12 residues long. V was clipped by 4 bases and J by 4 bases, with 8 bases between them. Per the germline V gene, CDR1 is DFQATT and CDR2 is SNEGSKA (reference sequence). Written as DNA, the CDR3 is TGCAGTGCTATTAGTGGAAATCAGCCCCAGCATTTT. Its translation is CSAISGNQPQHF.

The chain has TRBV18 and TRBJ1-6; D might be TRBD1 (5 bases). Looked up from germline, CDR1 is KGHSH and CDR2 is LQKENI. Trimming left V 3 bases short and J 6 bases short, with 15 bases between. The CDR3 contains 16 residues. CDR3 sequence: CASSPRVKGPNSPLHF. DNA for the CDR3: TGTGCCAGCTCACCGAGAGTCAAGGGGCCTAATTCACCCCTCCACTTT.

The CDR3 is CASSLSPGGGGYGYTF. The CDR3 DNA sequence: TGTGCCAGCAGCTTATCCCCCGGCGGGGGAGGCTATGGCTACACCTTC. The chain couples TRBV11-3 to TRBJ1-2, with D perhaps matching TRBD1 (5 bases). V lost 2 bases to trimming and J lost 4 bases, with 17 bases between them. Germline-derived CDR1 and CDR2 are SGHNT and YENEEA. The CDR3 is 16 residues long. Variable domain in full (rest from reference TRBV11-3 and TRBJ1-2): EAGVVQSPRYKIIEKKQPVAFWCNPISGHNTLYWYLQNLGQGPELLIRYENEEAVDDSQLPKDRFSAERLKGVDSTLKIQPAELGDSAVYLCASSLSPGGGGYGYTFGSGTRLTVV.